One and the same sample provided the 21 T cell receptor beta chains below, sequenced in a study of T-cell memory formation after mild COVID-19. MiXCR was run by TCRdb on the 5' RACE reads, yielding one entry per CDR3 protein. The table lists some 330,000 distinct CDR3 sequences, under 25% of them singletons, with around an eighth in the top ten. Sequencing used PBMCs or a T cell subset sorted from them (not recorded which). The receptors originated from an adult woman who had mild COVID-19 (a few samples of this study predate the infection). Cell type and time point are not known.

This clonotype was counted a few times. The J gene is TRBJ2-5, the V gene TRBV7-2; the match to TRBD2 covers 12 bases. The CDR3 runs to 15 residues. Per the germline V gene, CDR1 is SGHTA and CDR2 is FQGNSA. V shed 5 bases, J shed 3 bases, and the junction held 4 bases outside the gene matches. As DNA, the CDR3 is TGTGCCAGCAGCCCCCGACTAGCGGGGGAAGAGACCCAGTACTTC. Protein product: CASSPRLAGEETQYF. Based on the CDR3 plus reference TRBV7-2 and TRBJ2-5, the full variable domain is GAGVSQSPSNKVTEKGKDVELRCDPISGHTALYWYRQSLGQGLEFLIYFQGNSAPDKSGLPSDRFSAERTGGSVSTLTIQRTQQEDSAVYLCASSPRLAGEETQYFGPGTRLLVL.

This clonotype occurred once. This chain links TRBV11-3 with TRBJ2-1; 8 bases agree with TRBD2. V trimming: 6 bases; J trimming: 6 bases; junction bases outside the gene matches: 13. Germline V gene data show CDR1 as SGHNT and CDR2 as YENEEA. The CDR3 consists of 16 residues. Here the CDR3 DNA reads TGTGCCAGCAGTCCGCATGCGGCGGGAGGTCGCAATGAGCAGTTCTTC. It encodes CASSPHAAGGRNEQFF.

DNA of the CDR3: TGCAGCGTTGAAAAGCCGGACAGGTCCTACGAGCAGTACTTC. It yields the protein CSVEKPDRSYEQYF. The chain carries TRBV29-1 and TRBJ2-7; 7 nucleotides align to TRBD1. The CDR3 spans 14 residues. CDR1 is SQVTM and CDR2 is ANQGSEA in the germline V gene. The trim removed 2 bases at V and 1 base at J, leaving 5 bases unmatched.

The CDR3 here is CASSYSSGPTYEQYF. As DNA, the CDR3 is TGTGCCAGCAGTTACTCGTCCGGGCCTACCTACGAGCAGTACTTC. V usage is TRBV6-5 and J usage is TRBJ2-7; D call uncertain. The CDR3 totals 15 residues. Germline V gene data show CDR1 as MNHEY and CDR2 as SVGAGI. Trimming took 0 bases from V and 2 from J, leaving 11 bases between them.

The genes are TRBV2 and TRBJ2-7, with D unclear. The CDR3 is 13 amino acids. Germline V gene lookup returns CDR1 SNHLY and CDR2 FYNNEI. V was pared by 8 bases and J by 2 bases, with 13 bases between. The DNA of the CDR3 is TGTGCCAGCGGGATTCAGAGTACCTACGAGCAGTACTTC. Amino acids: CASGIQSTYEQYF. Using reference TRBV2 and TRBJ2-7 for the parts outside the CDR3, the full variable domain is EPEVTQTPSHQVTQMGQEVILRCVPISNHLYFYWYRQILGQKVEFLVSFYNNEISEKSEIFDDQFSVERPDGSNFTLKIRSTKLEDSAMYFCASGIQSTYEQYFGPGTRLTVT.

The chain is built from TRBV20-1 and TRBJ2-7; the match to TRBD1 covers 9 bases. In germline, CDR1 is DFQATT, CDR2 SNEGSKA (reference sequence). The trim removed 2 bases at V and 5 bases at J, leaving 10 bases unmatched. The CDR3 has 15 residues. The CDR3 spells CSARLGGTGIDEQYF. The CDR3 coding sequence is TGCAGTGCTAGACTCGGAGGGACAGGGATAGACGAGCAGTACTTC.

The chain is built from TRBV5-1 and TRBJ2-5; 11 bases line up with TRBD1. Germline CDR1 is SGHRS and CDR2 is YFSETQ. This CDR3 is 16 amino acids long. Trimming removed 4 bases from V and 4 bases from J; junction bases left unmatched: 9. CDR3 amino acids: CASSGGTGGSGETQYF. The CDR3 nucleotides read TGCGCCAGCAGCGGTGGGACAGGGGGTTCGGGAGAGACCCAGTACTTC.

The sample holds a few counts of this clonotype. This sequence joins TRBV12-3 or TRBV12-4 and TRBJ2-1; 8 bases map to TRBD1. Trimming cost V 6 bases and J 2 bases; bases outside gene matches: 6. The CDR3 contains 15 residues. Written as DNA, the CDR3 is TGTGCCAGCAGGGCTACAGGGGGAGCCTACAATGAGCAGTTCTTC. This codes for CASRATGGAYNEQFF.

This clonotype was detected only a few times. The chain carries TRBV7-9 and TRBJ2-1, with D maybe TRBD2 (5 bases). This CDR3 contains 13 residues. V lost 6 bases and J lost 5, with 11 bases in between. Germline CDR1 and CDR2: SEHNR and FQNEAQ (reference sequence). The CDR3 protein is CASRPSYNNEQFF. CDR3 sequence (DNA): TGTGCCAGCAGACCTAGCTATAACAATGAGCAGTTCTTC.

This clonotype was observed a handful of times. The chain has TRBV20-1 and TRBJ2-7, with TRBD2 matching 13 bases. Trimming removed 1 base from V and 0 bases from J; junction bases left unmatched: 9. This CDR3 has 18 amino acids. CDR1 and CDR2 from the germline V gene are DFQATT and SNEGSKA (reference sequence). The CDR3 region has the DNA TGCAGTGCTAGAGGGTTGGGGACTAGCGGGATGAGCTCCTACGAGCAGTACTTC. This encodes CSARGLGTSGMSSYEQYF.

The V call is TRBV19, the J call TRBJ1-1, with D hard to call. Trimming stripped 9 bases from V and 4 bases from J, with 27 bases between. Germline V gene sequence: CDR1 LNHDA, CDR2 SQIVND (reference sequence). The CDR3 is 17 residues long. This chain's CDR3 is CASNAPGSPTLSTEAFF. CDR3 sequence (DNA): TGTGCCAGCAATGCCCCTGGAAGCCCTACCTTGAGCACTGAAGCTTTCTTT.

The V and J genes are TRBV6-5 and TRBJ1-1; 8 nucleotides match TRBD1. V shed 7 bases, J shed 8 bases, and the junction held 6 bases outside the gene matches. The CDR3 extends over 12 amino acids. In germline, CDR1 is MNHEY, CDR2 SVGAGI. In DNA, the CDR3 is TGTGCCAGCACCCCGGACAGGGTCGAAGCTTTCTTT. Translating gives CASTPDRVEAFF.

The rearrangement links TRBV20-1 to TRBJ2-1, with D possibly being TRBD1 (6 bases). Germline V gives CDR1 DFQATT, CDR2 SNEGSKA (reference sequence). CDR3 size: 15 residues. The V and J ends lost 0 bases and 7 bases respectively, with 16 bases between them. The CDR3 DNA follows: TGCAGTGCTAGAGATCTGGGTGGGGGCTGGAATGAGCAGTTCTTC. Translation: CSARDLGGGWNEQFF.

Points on this clonotype: A read error may produce the germline difference seen at one junction end. V gene TRBV29-1 combines with J gene TRBJ2-7; D is tentatively TRBD1 or TRBD2 (6 bases each). The CDR3 loop spans 12 amino acids. Germline-derived CDR1 and CDR2 are SQVTM and ANQGSEA. The CDR3 bases are TGCAGCGCCGGGGGCAGGTCCTACGAGCAGCACTTC. This translates into CSAGGRSYEQHF.

This clonotype appeared a few times. The chain links TRBV6-1 to TRBJ1-1; D perhaps matches TRBD1 (6 bases). From germline, CDR1 is MNHNS and CDR2 SASEGT. Trimming took off 7 bases at V and 2 bases at J, with 14 bases between the two ends. There are 14 residues in the CDR3. The CDR3 loop is CASTTQGSNTEAFF. The DNA for the CDR3 is TGTGCCAGCACCACTCAGGGGTCAAACACTGAAGCTTTCTTT.

This clonotype has at least ten counts. The rearrangement links TRBV6-5 to TRBJ2-7; D unresolved. Per the germline V gene, CDR1 is MNHEY and CDR2 is SVGAGI. Deletions cut 1 base from V and 4 bases from J, with 11 bases between. The CDR3 contains 14 residues. This CDR3 reads CASSYLRSKYEQYF. The CDR3 DNA follows: TGTGCCAGCAGTTACTTAAGGTCAAAATACGAGCAGTACTTC.

The rearrangement links TRBV4-1 to TRBJ2-5; D is perhaps TRBD1 (5 bases). The CDR3 covers 16 residues. The V and J ends lost 4 bases and 0 bases respectively, with 15 bases between them. Germline CDR1 and CDR2: MGHRA and YSYEKL. The CDR3 nucleotides are TGCGCCAGCAGCCTCGCAGGGCCTACCTACCAAGAGACCCAGTACTTC. It yields the protein CASSLAGPTYQETQYF.

The V gene is TRBV15, the J gene TRBJ2-7; 7 bases align to TRBD2. Germline CDR1 LNHNV, CDR2 YYDKDF (reference sequence). J gave up 5 bases and V 3 bases, and 10 bases lay outside the gene matches. CDR3 length: 15 amino acids. The CDR3 loop reads CATSSSGGVPDEQYF. DNA of the CDR3: TGTGCCACCAGCAGCTCGGGGGGTGTTCCAGACGAGCAGTACTTC.

The sample holds a few counts of this clonotype. V gene TRBV7-2 combines with J gene TRBJ1-5; D remains ambiguous. CDR3 length: 15 amino acids. The germline V gene encodes CDR1 SGHTA and CDR2 FQGNSA. The V end lost 4 bases, the J end lost 3 bases, and 13 bases lay between the germline ends. The CDR3 is CASSYDGGINQPQHF. The CDR3 DNA sequence: TGTGCCAGCAGCTATGACGGAGGGATCAATCAGCCCCAGCATTTT. Full variable domain (rest looked up from reference TRBV7-2 and TRBJ1-5): GAGVSQSPSNKVTEKGKDVELRCDPISGHTALYWYRQSLGQGLEFLIYFQGNSAPDKSGLPSDRFSAERTGGSVSTLTIQRTQQEDSAVYLCASSYDGGINQPQHFGDGTRLSIL.

This clonotype came up many times. This rearrangement joins TRBV7-9 to TRBJ2-1, with 13 bases matching TRBD2. The CDR3 has 15 residues. V dropped 1 base and J dropped 8; count of bases not matched to a gene: 2. Germline-derived CDR1 and CDR2 are SEHNR and FQNEAQ (reference sequence). The CDR3 DNA is TGTGCCAGCAGCTTAGGACTAGCGGGAGGCTATGAGCAGTTCTTC. Translating it yields CASSLGLAGGYEQFF.

The rearrangement joins TRBV5-5 to TRBJ1-5; 8 nucleotides agree with TRBD1. V shed 1 base, J shed 3 bases, and the junction held 12 bases outside the gene matches. Germline CDR1 and CDR2: SGHKS and YYEKEE (reference sequence). The CDR3 is 18 amino acids. This CDR3 reads CASSLFYSTGATNQPQHF. The CDR3 DNA is TGTGCCAGCAGCTTGTTCTATTCGACAGGGGCTACCAATCAGCCCCAGCATTTT. Full variable domain (remainder filled in from reference TRBV5-5 and TRBJ1-5): DAGVTQSPTHLIKTRGQQVTLRCSPISGHKSVSWYQQVLGQGPQFIFQYYEKEERGRGNFPDRFSARQFPNYSSELNVNALLLGDSALYLCASSLFYSTGATNQPQHFGDGTRLSIL.